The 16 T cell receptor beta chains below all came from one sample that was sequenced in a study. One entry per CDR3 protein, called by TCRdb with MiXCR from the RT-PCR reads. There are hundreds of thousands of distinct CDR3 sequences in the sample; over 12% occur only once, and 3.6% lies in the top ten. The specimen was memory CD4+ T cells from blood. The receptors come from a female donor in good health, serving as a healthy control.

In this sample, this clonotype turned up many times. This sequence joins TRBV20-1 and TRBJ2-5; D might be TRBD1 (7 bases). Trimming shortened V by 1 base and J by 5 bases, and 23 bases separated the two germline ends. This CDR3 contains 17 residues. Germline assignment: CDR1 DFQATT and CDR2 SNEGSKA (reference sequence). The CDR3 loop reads CSARAQGGRSIGETQYF. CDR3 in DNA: TGCAGTGCTAGAGCCCAGGGGGGTCGGTCAATTGGGGAGACCCAGTACTTC.

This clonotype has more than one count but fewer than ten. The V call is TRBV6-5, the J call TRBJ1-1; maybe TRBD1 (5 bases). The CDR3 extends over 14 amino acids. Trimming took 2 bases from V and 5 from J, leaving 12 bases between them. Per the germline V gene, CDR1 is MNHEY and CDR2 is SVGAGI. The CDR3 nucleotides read TGTGCCAGCAGTTACCTAAAAGAGGGGACTGAAGCTTTCTTT. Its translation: CASSYLKEGTEAFF.

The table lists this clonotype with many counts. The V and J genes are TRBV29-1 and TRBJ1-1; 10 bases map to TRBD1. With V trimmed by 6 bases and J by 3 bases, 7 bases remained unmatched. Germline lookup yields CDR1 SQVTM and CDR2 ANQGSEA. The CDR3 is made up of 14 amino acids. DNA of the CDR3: TGCAGCGTGGGGACAGGGGTCGAATACACTGAAGCTTTCTTT. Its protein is CSVGTGVEYTEAFF.

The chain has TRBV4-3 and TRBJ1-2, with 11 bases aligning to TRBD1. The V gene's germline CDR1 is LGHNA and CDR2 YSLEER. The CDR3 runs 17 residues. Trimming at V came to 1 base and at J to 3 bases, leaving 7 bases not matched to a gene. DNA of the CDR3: TGCGCCAGCAGCCAAGTGTTTCCGGGACAGGGGGACTATGGCTACACCTTC. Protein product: CASSQVFPGQGDYGYTF.

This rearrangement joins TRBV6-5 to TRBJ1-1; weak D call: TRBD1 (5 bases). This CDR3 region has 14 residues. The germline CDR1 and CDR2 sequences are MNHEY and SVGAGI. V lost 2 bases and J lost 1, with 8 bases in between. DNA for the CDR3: TGTGCCAGCAGTTACAGCGGGGCGAACACTGAAGCTTTCTTT. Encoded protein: CASSYSGANTEAFF.

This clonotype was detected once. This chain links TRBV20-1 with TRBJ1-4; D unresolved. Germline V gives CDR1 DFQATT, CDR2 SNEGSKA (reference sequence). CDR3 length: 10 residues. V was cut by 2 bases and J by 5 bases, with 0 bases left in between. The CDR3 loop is CSARNEKLFF. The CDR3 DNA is TGCAGTGCTAGAAATGAAAAACTGTTTTTT.

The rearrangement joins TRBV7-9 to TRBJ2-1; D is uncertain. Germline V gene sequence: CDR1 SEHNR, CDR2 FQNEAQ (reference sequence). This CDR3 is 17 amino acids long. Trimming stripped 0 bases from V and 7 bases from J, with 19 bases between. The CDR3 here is CASSLAFGSSEENEQFF. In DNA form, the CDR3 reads TGTGCCAGCAGCTTAGCTTTTGGCTCCAGCGAGGAGAATGAGCAGTTCTTC. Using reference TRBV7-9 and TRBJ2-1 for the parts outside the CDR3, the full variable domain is DTGVSQNPRHKITKRGQNVTFRCDPISEHNRLYWYRQTLGQGPEFLTYFQNEAQLEKSRLLSDRFSAERPKGSFSTLEIQRTEQGDSAMYLCASSLAFGSSEENEQFFGPGTRLTVL.

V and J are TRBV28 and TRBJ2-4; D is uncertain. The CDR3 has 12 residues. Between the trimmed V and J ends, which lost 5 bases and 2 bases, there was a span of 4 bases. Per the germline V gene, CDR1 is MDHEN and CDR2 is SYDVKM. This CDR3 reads CASSPTKNIQYF. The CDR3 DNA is TGTGCCAGCAGTCCGACCAAAAACATTCAGTACTTC. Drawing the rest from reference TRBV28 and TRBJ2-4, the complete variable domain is DVKVTQSSRYLVKRTGEKVFLECVQDMDHENMFWYRQDPGLGLRLIYFSYDVKMKEKGDIPEGYSVSREKKERFSLILESASTNQTSMYLCASSPTKNIQYFGAGTRLSVL.

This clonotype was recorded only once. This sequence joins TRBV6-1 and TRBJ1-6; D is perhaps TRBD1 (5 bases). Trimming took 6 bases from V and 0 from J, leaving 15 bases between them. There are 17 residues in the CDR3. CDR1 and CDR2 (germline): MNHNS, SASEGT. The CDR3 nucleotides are TGTGCCAGCAGGGCCCTCAGGGCGAGCTCCTATAATTCACCCCTCCACTTT. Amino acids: CASRALRASSYNSPLHF.

CDR3 amino acids: CSARGGGGDTQYF. For the CDR3, the DNA is TGCAGTGCTAGAGGCGGGGGAGGGGATACGCAGTATTTT. J is TRBJ2-3 and V is TRBV20-1, with 7 bases fitting TRBD2. The length of the CDR3 is 13 residues. The junction had 4 bases not matched to a gene; V was cut back by 1 base and J by 6 bases. Germline V CDR1 and CDR2: DFQATT, SNEGSKA (reference sequence).

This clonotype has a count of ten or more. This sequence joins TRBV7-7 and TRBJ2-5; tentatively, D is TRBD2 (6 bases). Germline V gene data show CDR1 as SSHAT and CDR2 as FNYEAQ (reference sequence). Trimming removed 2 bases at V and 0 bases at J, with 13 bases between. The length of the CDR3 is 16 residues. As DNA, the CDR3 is TGTGCCAGCAGCTTAACCGATGGGGGGTACCAAGAGACCCAGTACTTC. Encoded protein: CASSLTDGGYQETQYF. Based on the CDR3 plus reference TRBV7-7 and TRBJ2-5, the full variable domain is GAGVSQSPRYKVTKRGQDVTLRCDPISSHATLYWYQQALGQGPEFLTYFNYEAQPDKSGLPSDRFSAERPEGSISTLTIQRTEQRDSAMYRCASSLTDGGYQETQYFGPGTRLLVL.

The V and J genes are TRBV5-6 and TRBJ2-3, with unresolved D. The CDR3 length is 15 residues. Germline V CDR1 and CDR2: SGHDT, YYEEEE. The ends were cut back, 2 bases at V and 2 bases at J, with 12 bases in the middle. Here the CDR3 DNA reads TGTGCCAGCAGCTTTGGCCGGGCTTACACAGATACGCAGTATTTT. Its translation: CASSFGRAYTDTQYF.

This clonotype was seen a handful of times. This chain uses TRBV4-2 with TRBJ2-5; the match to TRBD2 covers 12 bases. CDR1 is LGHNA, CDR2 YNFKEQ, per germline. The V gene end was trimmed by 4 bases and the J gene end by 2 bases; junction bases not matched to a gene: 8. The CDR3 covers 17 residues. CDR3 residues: CASSLRLAGAQQETQYF. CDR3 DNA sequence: TGTGCCAGCAGCCTTCGACTAGCGGGAGCCCAGCAAGAGACCCAGTACTTC.

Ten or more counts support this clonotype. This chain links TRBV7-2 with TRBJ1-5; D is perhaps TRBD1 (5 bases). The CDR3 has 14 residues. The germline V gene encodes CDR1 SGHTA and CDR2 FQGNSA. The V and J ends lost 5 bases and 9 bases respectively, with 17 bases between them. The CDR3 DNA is TGTGCCAGCAGCCTGGGACCGAGCGCGTGGCCCCAGCATTTT. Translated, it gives CASSLGPSAWPQHF.

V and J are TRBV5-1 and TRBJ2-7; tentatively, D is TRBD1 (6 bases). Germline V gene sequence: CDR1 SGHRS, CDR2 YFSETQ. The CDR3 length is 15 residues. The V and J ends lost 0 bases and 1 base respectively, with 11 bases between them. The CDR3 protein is CASSLDWTASYEQYF. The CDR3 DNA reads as TGCGCCAGCAGCTTGGACTGGACAGCTTCCTACGAGCAGTACTTC.

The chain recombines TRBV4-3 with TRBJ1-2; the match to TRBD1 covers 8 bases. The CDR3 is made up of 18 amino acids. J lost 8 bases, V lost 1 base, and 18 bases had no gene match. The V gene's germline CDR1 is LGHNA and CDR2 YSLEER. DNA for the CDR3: TGCGCCAGCAGCCAAGCGGACAGGGTAGAGGGATGGAATGGGGGCTACACCTTC. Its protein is CASSQADRVEGWNGGYTF.